This T cell receptor (beta chain) was identified in a study of human T cells and chemical hapten exposure. Study details: Patients, a majority of them female, were diagnosed with alopecia areata, totalis or universalis. Yields of TCR per sample differed, chiefly owing to small differences in pooled library volume. Study-wide results and caveats: Every donor had alopecia, and their immune response may therefore differ from healthy people's. No alteration of TCRs above 1 in 1000 frequency was seen with DPC sensitization.

Germline loops: CDR1 SGDLS, CDR2 YYNGEE. The CDR3 is made up of 14 amino acids. V lost 4 bases and J 1 base, leaving 8 bases between the germline ends. Documented time point: pre-sensitization, week 0. Sample treatment: therapeutic diphenylcyclopropenone sensitization with weekly scalp DPC. A remark on this clonotype: Its antigen is unidentified.

Using its own MiXCR run on the RACE reads, TCRdb lists one record per CDR3 protein. This table holds 95,000 to 150,000 distinct CDR3 sequences, roughly 12% found once. The material sequenced was whole blood, taken in connection with sensitization to the hapten diphenylcyclopropenone (DPC). The chain uses TRBV9 and TRBJ2-2, with D perhaps TRBD2 (5 bases). This receptor was taken from a woman younger than 30 with alopecia areata. Some clones in this sample may be carry-over from other donors' samples. This chain's CDR3 is CASSPRGNTGELFF. The CDR3 DNA reads as TGTGCCAGCAGCCCCCGGGGGAACACCGGGGAGCTGTTTTTT.